The 21 T cell receptor beta chains below all came from one sample that was sequenced in a study of radiotherapy plus CTLA-4 blockade in lung cancer. Only in-frame clones appear in the TCRdb table, and some are missing; sequencing was by immunoSEQ multiplex PCR. Found here are 55,000 to 80,000 clones, roughly 84% of them singletons; the top ten hold 40%. Sequencing was performed on peripheral blood, taken from a patient treated with radiotherapy plus ipilimumab. The receptors shown here come from a human donor with non-small cell lung cancer that progressed on radiotherapy plus ipilimumab.

The CDR3 DNA is TGTGCCAGCAGCTCGACTAGCGGAACCTACGAGCAGTACGTC. Its translation: CASSSTSGTYEQYV. The V and J genes are TRBV11-2 and TRBJ2-7; 9 bases fit TRBD2. The germline V gene has CDR1 SGHAT and CDR2 FQNNGV. The V segment lost 4 bases and the J segment 2 bases; nucleotides outside the gene matches: 3. This CDR3 contains 14 residues.

The rearrangement links TRBV4-2 to TRBJ2-6; D is uncertain. This CDR3 has 16 residues. Trimming shortened V by 0 bases and J by 0 bases, and 6 bases separated the two germline ends. Per the germline V gene, CDR1 is LGHNA and CDR2 is YNFKEQ. Written as DNA, the CDR3 is TGTGCCAGCAGCCAAGAAGCGCGCTCTGGGGCCAACGTCCTGACTTTC. This codes for CASSQEARSGANVLTF.

The rearrangement joins TRBV30 to TRBJ2-1; the D gene is possibly TRBD2 (6 bases). The CDR3 has 19 amino acids. With 7 bases removed from V and 4 bases from J, the gap between germline ends came to 32 bases. Germline assignment: CDR1 GTSNPN and CDR2 SVGIG (reference sequence). The chain's CDR3 is CAFKRALLSGTSSYNEQFF. The DNA of the CDR3 is TGTGCCTTCAAGCGGGCTTTGCTGAGCGGAACTTCTTCTTACAATGAGCAGTTCTTC.

This clone came up once. This chain's CDR3 is CASSQVLSETGYNEQFF. The CDR3 DNA is TGTGCCAGCAGCCAAGTTCTAAGTGAGACAGGGTACAATGAGCAGTTCTTC. This chain links TRBV4-2 with TRBJ2-1, with 7 bases matching TRBD1. The germline V gene has CDR1 LGHNA and CDR2 YNFKEQ. Trimming took 1 base from V and 4 from J; bases not matched to a gene: 10. The CDR3 is 17 residues long.

The chain recombines TRBV28 with TRBJ2-5; tentative D call: TRBD1 (6 bases). V lost 2 bases to trimming and J lost 5 bases, with 12 bases between them. Germline values: CDR1 MDHEN, CDR2 SYDVKM. The length of the CDR3 is 14 residues. Here the CDR3 reads CASSLSTGWETQYF. CDR3 DNA sequence: TGTGCCAGCAGTTTAAGTACAGGGTGGGAGACCCAGTACTTC. The complete variable domain, with remaining parts taken from reference TRBV28 and TRBJ2-5, reads DVKVTQSSRYLVKRTGEKVFLECVQDMDHENMFWYRQDPGLGLRLIYFSYDVKMKEKGDIPEGYSVSREKKERFSLILESASTNQTSMYLCASSLSTGWETQYFGPGTRLLVL.

This clone was observed a few times. The V gene is TRBV5-4, the J gene TRBJ2-5, with 7 bases lining up with TRBD1. Germline V gene data show CDR1 as SGHNT and CDR2 as YYREEE (reference sequence). The junction had 7 bases not matched to a gene; V was cut back by 2 bases and J by 3 bases. This CDR3 region has 15 residues. DNA of the CDR3: TGTGCCAGCAGCTTAACCTCAGACAGGGAAGAGACCCAGTACTTC. Protein product: CASSLTSDREETQYF.

V gene TRBV28 combines with J gene TRBJ1-2; the D gene is possibly TRBD1 (5 bases). This CDR3 has 17 residues. Germline values: CDR1 MDHEN, CDR2 SYDVKM. V was cut by 7 bases and J by 4 bases, with 25 bases left in between. This CDR3 is CASNSRGRMAGRYGYTF. The CDR3 DNA reads as TGTGCCAGCAATTCCCGGGGCCGGATGGCGGGTCGCTATGGCTACACCTTC.

This sequence joins TRBV9 and TRBJ2-3; possibly TRBD1 or TRBD2 for D (5 bases each). The V end lost 3 bases, the J end lost 2 bases, and 13 bases lay between the germline ends. There are 15 residues in the CDR3. In germline, CDR1 is SGDLS, CDR2 YYNGEE. The CDR3 loop reads CASSGGASATDTQYF. CDR3 DNA sequence: TGTGCCAGCAGCGGAGGGGCTTCCGCCACAGATACGCAGTATTTT.

The chain couples TRBV5-1 to TRBJ2-1; no clear D. The germline CDR1 and CDR2 sequences are SGHRS and YFSETQ. The CDR3 contains 14 residues. With 4 bases removed from V and 6 bases from J, the gap between germline ends came to 14 bases. This CDR3 reads CASSTDLLSNEQFF. In nucleotides, the CDR3 is TGCGCCAGCAGCACCGACCTTCTGAGCAATGAGCAGTTCTTC.

The rearrangement links TRBV5-1 to TRBJ2-3; D is unclear. Looked up from germline, CDR1 is SGHRS and CDR2 is YFSETQ. The CDR3 runs to 16 residues. Trimming removed 0 bases from V and 4 bases from J, with 15 bases in between. For the CDR3, the DNA is TGCGCCAGCAGCTTGGGACGGCTTTTCGTCCCAGATACGCAGTATTTT. Encoded protein: CASSLGRLFVPDTQYF.

V gene TRBV5-1 combines with J gene TRBJ1-3; perhaps TRBD1 as D (6 bases). Germline V CDR1 and CDR2: SGHRS, YFSETQ. The CDR3 contains 17 residues. V shed 1 base and J shed 0 bases, with 14 bases lying between them. The CDR3 bases are TGCGCCAGCAGCTTGCTGGGGGACATACTCTCTGGAAACACCATATATTTT. Protein sequence: CASSLLGDILSGNTIYF.

The sample holds one count of this clone. V is TRBV2 and J is TRBJ1-2; TRBD1 might be the D (5 bases). Germline assignment: CDR1 SNHLY and CDR2 FYNNEI. V lost 3 bases to trimming and J lost 8 bases, with 16 bases between them. The length of the CDR3 is 14 residues. Written as DNA, the CDR3 is TGTGCCAGCAGTGACAAAACCAGGGTCTCGGGCTACACCTTC. Translating it yields CASSDKTRVSGYTF.

V is TRBV27 and J is TRBJ1-4, with no clear D. The CDR3 length is 15 residues. Deletions cut 5 bases from V and 6 bases from J, with 16 bases between. In germline, CDR1 is MNHEY, CDR2 SMNVEV (reference sequence). CDR3 sequence reads: CASSPLAGSHEKLFF. The CDR3, as DNA: TGTGCCAGCAGTCCCCTAGCGGGAAGCCATGAAAAACTGTTTTTT.

In its sample, this clone was seen a few times. The chain is built from TRBV28 and TRBJ1-2; tentatively, D is TRBD1 (6 bases). The ends were cut back, 3 bases at V and 7 bases at J, with 18 bases in the middle. Germline V gene data show CDR1 as MDHEN and CDR2 as SYDVKM. The CDR3 runs to 15 residues. CDR3 nucleotide sequence: TGTGCCAGCAGTTTCCCGAACTGGGGGGCGGGTGGCTACACCTTC. It encodes CASSFPNWGAGGYTF.

This clone was detected only a few times. V and J are TRBV19 and TRBJ1-2; possibly TRBD1 for D (6 bases). This CDR3 spans 14 amino acids. V shed 4 bases and J shed 0 bases, with 9 bases lying between them. The germline gives CDR1 LNHDA, CDR2 SQIVND (reference sequence). In DNA, the CDR3 is TGTGCCAGTAGTAATGGGGGCGCTAACTATGGCTACACCTTC. Protein product: CASSNGGANYGYTF.

This clone was observed a handful of times. CDR3 amino acids: CASSLDQGVTDTQYF. The CDR3 DNA is TGTGCCAGCAGCTTAGACCAGGGGGTGACAGATACGCAGTATTTT. The chain recombines TRBV11-2 with TRBJ2-3; 7 positions match TRBD1. The CDR3 runs 15 residues. Per the germline V gene, CDR1 is SGHAT and CDR2 is FQNNGV. V lost 0 bases to trimming and J lost 3 bases; unmatched junction nucleotides: 3.

V usage is TRBV28 and J usage is TRBJ2-5, with 9 bases fitting TRBD1. V was clipped by 2 bases and J by 4 bases; unmatched bases: 5. This CDR3 contains 15 residues. Germline CDR1 and CDR2: MDHEN and SYDVKM. In DNA, the CDR3 is TGTGCCAGCAGTTTAGGGGACAGGGTTGCAGAGACCCAGTACTTC. This translates into CASSLGDRVAETQYF.

This clone was recorded once. The chain uses TRBV5-1 and TRBJ2-3; D may be TRBD2 (5 bases). CDR3 length: 13 amino acids. Looked up from germline, CDR1 is SGHRS and CDR2 is YFSETQ. V was shortened by 0 bases and J by 9 bases, with 11 bases between the two germline ends. The CDR3, as DNA: TGCGCCAGCAGCTTGGCCGGGGAAACCACGCAGTATTTT. This gives the protein CASSLAGETTQYF.

The J gene is TRBJ2-3, the V gene TRBV19; 9 positions match TRBD1. The CDR3 covers 15 residues. V lost 5 bases, J lost 3 bases, and 6 bases stayed unmatched. CDR1 LNHDA and CDR2 SQIVND come from the germline V gene (reference sequence). In DNA form, the CDR3 reads TGTGCCAGTAGTCACGGACAGGGGTGGACAGATACGCAGTATTTT. It is translated as CASSHGQGWTDTQYF.

V gene TRBV10-1 combines with J gene TRBJ2-7; D not resolved. V was trimmed by 0 bases and J by 3 bases, leaving 3 bases between them. This CDR3 region has 12 residues. The germline gives CDR1 WNHNN, CDR2 SYGVQD (reference sequence). Here the CDR3 DNA reads TGCGCCAGCAGTGAGTCAGGCTACGAGCAGTACTTC. Translated: CASSESGYEQYF.

The rearrangement joins TRBV27 to TRBJ2-7; D not certain. Germline CDR1 reads MNHEY; CDR2 reads SMNVEV (reference sequence). Between the trimmed V and J ends, which lost 5 bases and 5 bases, there was a span of 16 bases. This CDR3 comprises 14 residues. In DNA form, the CDR3 reads TGTGCCAGCAGTCCAGACGACTTGAGGAACGAGCAGTACGTC. It translates to CASSPDDLRNEQYV.